The clone carrying this T cell receptor (beta chain) was counted at least ten times. Its antigen remains unknown. Synthesis of cDNA used 5'RACE (with 10-nucleotide random UMIs). Each CDR3 protein is one row after TCRdb ran MiXCR on the 5' RACE reads. The profile covers 81,000 or so distinct CDR3 sequences, with approximately 13% appearing a single time and just under 5% taken by the ten largest. The data stem from a study of neurological immune-mediated disorders. Specified time point: longitudinal time-point 2. Regarding the study as a whole: Multiple sclerosis was found to have the least TCR clonal expansion, below healthy controls, and HTLV-1-associated myelopathy the most.

This CDR3 comprises 16 residues. J gave up 4 bases and V 5 bases, and 8 bases lay outside the gene matches. CDR1 MGHDK and CDR2 SYGVNS come from the germline V gene. Material for sequencing was PBMCs. The origin of this receptor is a female donor with HTLV-1-associated myelopathy (HAM/TSP). The chain recombines TRBV25-1 with TRBJ2-7; 13 bases fit TRBD2. CDR3 bases: TGTGCCAGCAGTACCCCATGGACTAGCGGGGGTTACGAGCAGTACTTC. Translation: CASSTPWTSGGYEQYF.